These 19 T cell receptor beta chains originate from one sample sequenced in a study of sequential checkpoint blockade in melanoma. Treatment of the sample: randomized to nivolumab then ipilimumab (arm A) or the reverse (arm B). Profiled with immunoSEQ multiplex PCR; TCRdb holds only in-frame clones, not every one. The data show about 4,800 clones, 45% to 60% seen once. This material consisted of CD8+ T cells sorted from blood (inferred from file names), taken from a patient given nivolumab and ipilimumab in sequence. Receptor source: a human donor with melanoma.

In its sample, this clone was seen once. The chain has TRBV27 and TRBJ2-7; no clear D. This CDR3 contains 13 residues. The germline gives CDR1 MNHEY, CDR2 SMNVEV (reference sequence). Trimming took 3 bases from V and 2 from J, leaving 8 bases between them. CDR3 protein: CASSFQHTYEQYF. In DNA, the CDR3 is TGTGCCAGCAGTTTCCAACACACCTACGAGCAGTACTTC.

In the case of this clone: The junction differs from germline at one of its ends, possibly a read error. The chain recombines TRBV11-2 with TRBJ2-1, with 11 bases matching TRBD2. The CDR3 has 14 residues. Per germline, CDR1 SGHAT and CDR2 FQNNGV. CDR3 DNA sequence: TGTGCCACCAGCCTAGCGGGAGGCTACAATGAGCAGTTCTTC. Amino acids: CATSLAGGYNEQFF.

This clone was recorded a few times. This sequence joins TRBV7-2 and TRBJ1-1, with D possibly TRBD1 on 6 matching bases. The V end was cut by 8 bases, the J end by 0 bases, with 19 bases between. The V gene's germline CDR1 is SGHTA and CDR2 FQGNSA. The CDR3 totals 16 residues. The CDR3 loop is CASDEGDGGMNTEAFF. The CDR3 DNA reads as TGTGCCAGCGACGAAGGGGATGGGGGCATGAACACTGAAGCTTTCTTT.

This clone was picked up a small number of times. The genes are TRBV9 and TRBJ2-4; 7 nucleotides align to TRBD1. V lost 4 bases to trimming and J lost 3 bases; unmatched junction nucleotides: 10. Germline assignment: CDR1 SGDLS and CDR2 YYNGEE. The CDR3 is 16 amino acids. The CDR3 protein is CASSHNRGHNKNIQYF. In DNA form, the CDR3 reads TGTGCCAGCAGCCACAACAGGGGCCATAACAAAAACATTCAGTACTTC.

The CDR3 loop reads CASSSTGEQFF. In nucleotides, the CDR3 is TGTGCCAGCAGTTCCACAGGGGAGCAGTTCTTC. This chain links TRBV27 with TRBJ2-1, with D maybe TRBD1 (6 bases). With 4 bases removed from V and 10 bases from J, the gap between germline ends came to 8 bases. Germline lookup yields CDR1 MNHEY and CDR2 SMNVEV (reference sequence). The CDR3 is 11 residues long.

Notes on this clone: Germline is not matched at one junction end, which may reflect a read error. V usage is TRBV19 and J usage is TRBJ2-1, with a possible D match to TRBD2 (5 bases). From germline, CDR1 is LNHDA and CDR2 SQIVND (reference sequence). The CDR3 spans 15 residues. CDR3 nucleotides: TGTGCCAGTAGTGACCCGCGGGCCTCCTACAATGGGCAGTTCTTC. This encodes CASSDPRASYNGQFF.

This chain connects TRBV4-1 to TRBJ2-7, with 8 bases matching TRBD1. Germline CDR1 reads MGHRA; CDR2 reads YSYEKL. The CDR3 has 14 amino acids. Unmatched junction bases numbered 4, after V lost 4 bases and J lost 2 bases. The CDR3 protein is CASSLGQGPYEQYF. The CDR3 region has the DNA TGCGCCAGCAGCCTAGGACAGGGTCCCTACGAGCAGTACTTC.

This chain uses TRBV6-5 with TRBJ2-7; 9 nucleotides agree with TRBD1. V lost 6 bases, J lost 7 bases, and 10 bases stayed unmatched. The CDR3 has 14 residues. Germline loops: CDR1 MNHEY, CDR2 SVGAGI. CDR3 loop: CASSSYTGGGEQYF. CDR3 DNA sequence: TGTGCCAGCAGCTCCTATACAGGGGGCGGAGAGCAGTACTTC.

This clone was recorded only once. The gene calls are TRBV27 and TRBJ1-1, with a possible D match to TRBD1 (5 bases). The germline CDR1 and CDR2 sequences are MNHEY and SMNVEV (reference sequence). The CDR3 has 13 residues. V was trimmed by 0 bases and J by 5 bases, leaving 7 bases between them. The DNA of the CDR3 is TGTGCCAGCAGTTTATCGCGGGGGACTGAAGCTTTCTTT. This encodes CASSLSRGTEAFF.

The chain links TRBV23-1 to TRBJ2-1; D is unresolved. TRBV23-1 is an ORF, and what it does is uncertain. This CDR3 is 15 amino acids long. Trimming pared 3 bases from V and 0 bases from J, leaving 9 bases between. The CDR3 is CASSHLVSSYNEQFF. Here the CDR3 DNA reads TGCGCCAGCAGTCATTTGGTGAGCTCCTACAATGAGCAGTTCTTC.

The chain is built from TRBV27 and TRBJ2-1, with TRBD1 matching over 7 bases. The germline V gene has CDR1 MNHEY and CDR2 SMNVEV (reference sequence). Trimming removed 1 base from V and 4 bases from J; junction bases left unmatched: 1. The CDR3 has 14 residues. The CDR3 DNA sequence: TGTGCCAGCAGTTTATGGGACAGTTACAATGAGCAGTTCTTC. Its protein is CASSLWDSYNEQFF.

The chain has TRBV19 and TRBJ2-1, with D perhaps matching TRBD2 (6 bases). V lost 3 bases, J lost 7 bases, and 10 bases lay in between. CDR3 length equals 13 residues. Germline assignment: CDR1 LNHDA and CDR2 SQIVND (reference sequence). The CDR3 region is CASSMVGGNEQFF. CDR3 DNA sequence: TGTGCCAGTAGTATGGTGGGAGGTAATGAGCAGTTCTTC.

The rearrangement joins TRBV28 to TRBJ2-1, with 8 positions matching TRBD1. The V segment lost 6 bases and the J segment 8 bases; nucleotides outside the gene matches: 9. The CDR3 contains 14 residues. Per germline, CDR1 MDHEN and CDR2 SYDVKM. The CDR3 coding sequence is TGTGCCAGCAGGCGATCGGACAGGGTCGATGAGCAGTTCTTC. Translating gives CASRRSDRVDEQFF.

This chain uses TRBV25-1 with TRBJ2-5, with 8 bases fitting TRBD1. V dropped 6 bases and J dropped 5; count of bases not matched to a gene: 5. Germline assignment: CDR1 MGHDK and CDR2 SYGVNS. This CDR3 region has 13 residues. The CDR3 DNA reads TGTGCCAGCAGACCAGGGGGCGGGGAGACCCAGTACTTC. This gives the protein CASRPGGGETQYF.

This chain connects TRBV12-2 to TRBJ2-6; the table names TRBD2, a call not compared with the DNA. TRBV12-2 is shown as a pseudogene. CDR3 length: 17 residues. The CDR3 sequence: CASRPAVTQSRANVLTF. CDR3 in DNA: TGTGCAAGTCGCCCTGCGGTCACACAAAGTCGGGCCAACGTCCTGACTTTC.

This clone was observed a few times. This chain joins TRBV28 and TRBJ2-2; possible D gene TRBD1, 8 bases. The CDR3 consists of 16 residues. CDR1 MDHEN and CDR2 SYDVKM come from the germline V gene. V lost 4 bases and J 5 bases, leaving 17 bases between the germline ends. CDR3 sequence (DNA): TGTGCCAGCAGTTACCGGACAGGGAGGGGAACCGGGGAGCTGTTTTTT. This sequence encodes CASSYRTGRGTGELFF.

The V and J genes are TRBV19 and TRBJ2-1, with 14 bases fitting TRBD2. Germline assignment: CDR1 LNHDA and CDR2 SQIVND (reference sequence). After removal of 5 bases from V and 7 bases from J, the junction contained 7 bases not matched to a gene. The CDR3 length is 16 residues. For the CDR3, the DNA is TGTGCCAGTAGTGCGGGACTAGCGGGAGCGTGGAATGAGCAGTTCTTC. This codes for CASSAGLAGAWNEQFF.

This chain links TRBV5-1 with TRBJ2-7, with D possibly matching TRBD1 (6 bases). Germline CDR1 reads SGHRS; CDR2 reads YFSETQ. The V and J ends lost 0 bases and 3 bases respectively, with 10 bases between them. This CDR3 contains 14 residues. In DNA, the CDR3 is TGCGCCAGCAGCTTGGGACAGGAACGCTACGAGCAGTACTTC. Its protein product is CASSLGQERYEQYF.

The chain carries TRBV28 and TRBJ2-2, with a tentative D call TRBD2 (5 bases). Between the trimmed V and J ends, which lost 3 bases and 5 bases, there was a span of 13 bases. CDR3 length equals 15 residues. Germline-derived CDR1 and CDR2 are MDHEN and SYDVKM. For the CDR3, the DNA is TGTGCCAGCAGTTTCCCCGAGAGGGCTACCGGGGAGCTGTTTTTT. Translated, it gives CASSFPERATGELFF.